Listed here are 20 T cell receptor beta chains from one sample, sequenced in a study of blood T cells in healthy people across ages. PCR was performed a second time for roughly 7 to 12 cycles using a sample-barcoded 5' primer and a J-beta primer mix. TCRdb passed the 5' RACE reads through MiXCR, listing each CDR3 protein once. In the table there are about a million distinct CDR3 sequences, more than 30% of which are singletons. Source material: blood. The source of these receptors is a man aged 18 to 30 in good health.

This clonotype was observed a handful of times. For the CDR3, the DNA is TGTGCCAGTAGTCCGGCGGGGGGTTTATCCAAAAACATTCAGTACTTC. Encoded protein: CASSPAGGLSKNIQYF. The V call is TRBV19, the J call TRBJ2-4; 8 bases are a match to TRBD2. Germline CDR1 reads LNHDA; CDR2 reads SQIVND (reference sequence). V gave up 5 bases and J gave up 2 bases; unmatched junction bases: 8. CDR3 length equals 16 residues. Using reference TRBV19 and TRBJ2-4 for the parts outside the CDR3, the full variable domain is DGGITQSPKYLFRKEGQNVTLSCEQNLNHDAMYWYRQDPGQGLRLIYYSQIVNDFQKGDIAEGYSVSREKKESFPLTVTSAQKNPTAFYLCASSPAGGLSKNIQYFGAGTRLSVL.

This clonotype has just a few counts. The chain recombines TRBV10-3 with TRBJ1-5, with TRBD1 as a possible D gene (5 bases). Germline V CDR1 and CDR2: ENHRY, SYGVKD. V dropped 5 bases and J dropped 4 bases, with 15 bases sitting between them. The CDR3 totals 15 residues. The CDR3 is CAISPRGGGNQPQHF. DNA for the CDR3: TGTGCCATCAGTCCACGTGGGGGGGGGAATCAGCCCCAGCATTTT.

This clonotype was seen a handful of times. This chain connects TRBV5-4 to TRBJ2-1; perhaps D is TRBD1 or TRBD2 (5 bases each). Deletions cut 4 bases from V and 6 bases from J, with 20 bases between. Per the germline V gene, CDR1 is SGHNT and CDR2 is YYREEE (reference sequence). CDR3 size: 16 residues. The CDR3 bases are TGTGCCAGCAGCCCGGACATAGTGGGAGTGGGCAATGAGCAGTTCTTC. Its protein is CASSPDIVGVGNEQFF.

The chain recombines TRBV2 with TRBJ2-1, with D possibly matching TRBD1 (5 bases). The V and J ends lost 3 bases and 4 bases respectively, with 7 bases between them. The CDR3 contains 13 residues. Germline loops: CDR1 SNHLY, CDR2 FYNNEI. For the CDR3, the DNA is TGTGCCAGCAGTGACAGGGAATACAATGAGCAGTTCTTC. Translation gives CASSDREYNEQFF. The whole variable domain, filled in from reference TRBV2 and TRBJ2-1, reads EPEVTQTPSHQVTQMGQEVILRCVPISNHLYFYWYRQILGQKVEFLVSFYNNEISEKSEIFDDQFSVERPDGSNFTLKIRSTKLEDSAMYFCASSDREYNEQFFGPGTRLTVL.

The J gene is TRBJ1-6, the V gene TRBV27; D is unresolved. V was trimmed by 6 bases and J by 10 bases, leaving 13 bases between them. From germline, CDR1 is MNHEY and CDR2 SMNVEV (reference sequence). The length of the CDR3 is 13 residues. The CDR3 bases are TGTGCCAGCAGACAAGGGTGGGAATCACCCCTCCACTTT. It yields the protein CASRQGWESPLHF.

V usage is TRBV9 and J usage is TRBJ2-2; D not resolved. The germline gives CDR1 SGDLS, CDR2 YYNGEE. Trimming took 4 bases from V and 5 from J, leaving 12 bases between them. There are 14 residues in the CDR3. The CDR3 sequence: CASSIEMGTGELFF. CDR3 in DNA: TGTGCCAGCAGCATAGAGATGGGTACCGGGGAGCTGTTTTTT.

This clonotype was seen many times. The chain links TRBV12-3 or TRBV12-4 to TRBJ2-1, with 9 positions matching TRBD2. Unmatched junction bases numbered 7, after V lost 7 bases and J lost 6 bases. This CDR3 has 14 amino acids. CDR3 in DNA: TGTGCCAGCACCGACGGGACTAGCTCCAATGAGCAGTTCTTC. Protein: CASTDGTSSNEQFF.

A few counts support this clonotype. The chain is built from TRBV6-5 and TRBJ1-2; perhaps TRBD1 as D (5 bases). Germline CDR1 reads MNHEY; CDR2 reads SVGAGI. The CDR3 contains 16 residues. V was cut by 5 bases and J by 0 bases, with 16 bases left in between. CDR3 loop: CASSPSAGVSNYGYTF. The CDR3, as DNA: TGTGCCAGCAGTCCGTCAGCGGGGGTCTCTAACTATGGCTACACCTTC.

In this sample, this clonotype turned up a few times. V is TRBV6-2 or TRBV6-3 and J is TRBJ1-1, with 7 bases lining up with TRBD1. Germline assignment: CDR1 MNHEY and CDR2 SVGEGT. The CDR3 sequence is 15 residues long. V lost 4 bases, J lost 1 base, and 6 bases stayed unmatched. The CDR3 bases are TGTGCCAGCAGTTTCCGGACAGGTGGGAACACTGAAGCTTTCTTT. Translation: CASSFRTGGNTEAFF.

The genes are TRBV7-2 and TRBJ1-2; D remains unclear. Germline V gene data show CDR1 as SGHTA and CDR2 as FQGNSA. Trimming left V 4 bases short and J 5 bases short, with 11 bases between. The CDR3 sequence is 13 residues long. The CDR3 bases are TGTGCCAGCAGCTCCACAACAGTTTATGGCTACACCTTC. It yields the protein CASSSTTVYGYTF.

This clonotype was counted between two and nine times. V usage is TRBV4-1 and J usage is TRBJ2-1, with D maybe TRBD2 (6 bases). This CDR3 has 15 residues. Trimming cost V 4 bases and J 4 bases, with 14 bases left between them. Germline loops: CDR1 MGHRA, CDR2 YSYEKL. The CDR3: CASSRAGQFYNEQFF. DNA of the CDR3: TGCGCCAGCAGCCGGGCGGGGCAGTTTTACAATGAGCAGTTCTTC.

This clonotype came up a few times. V gene TRBV2 combines with J gene TRBJ2-3, with D perhaps given as TRBD1 or TRBD2 (5 bases each). V lost 8 bases and J 2 bases, leaving 11 bases between the germline ends. The CDR3 runs to 13 residues. The germline V gene has CDR1 SNHLY and CDR2 FYNNEI. CDR3 region: CASRDGPTDTQYF. In nucleotides, the CDR3 is TGTGCCAGCCGGGACGGCCCCACAGATACGCAGTATTTT.

The chain recombines TRBV27 with TRBJ1-2, with D perhaps matching TRBD1 (5 bases). Germline CDR1 and CDR2: MNHEY and SMNVEV (reference sequence). This CDR3 has 13 residues. V lost 8 bases, J lost 7 bases, and 17 bases lay in between. The CDR3 sequence: CASSPRGGRGYTF. The CDR3, as DNA: TGTGCCAGCTCGCCTAGGGGAGGTCGTGGCTACACCTTC.

The chain recombines TRBV14 with TRBJ2-6; tentative D call: TRBD2 (6 bases). This CDR3 is built from 17 residues. V was shortened by 0 bases and J by 0 bases, with 9 bases between the two germline ends. Germline lookup yields CDR1 SGHDN and CDR2 FVKESK. CDR3 amino acids: CASSQDGRDSGANVLTF. The DNA of the CDR3 is TGTGCCAGCAGCCAAGATGGGCGGGACTCTGGGGCCAACGTCCTGACTTTC.

The rearrangement uses TRBV6-2 or TRBV6-3 and TRBJ2-7; D remains unclear. Trimming left V 5 bases short and J 7 bases short, with 18 bases between. The CDR3 consists of 14 residues. Germline V lookup: CDR1 MNHEY, CDR2 SVGEGT. The CDR3 region has the DNA TGTGCCAGCAGTAAGGAAATAATAAACAATGAGCAGTACTTC. Translated: CASSKEIINNEQYF.

The genes are TRBV4-3 and TRBJ1-2; tentative D call: TRBD1 (6 bases). Germline CDR1 and CDR2: LGHNA and YSLEER. The V gene lost 2 bases and the J gene lost 4 bases, with 14 bases spanning the gap. This CDR3 region has 15 residues. The CDR3 DNA reads as TGCGCCAGCAGCCAAAATCCGGCAGGGGTCTATGGCTACACCTTC. Translated: CASSQNPAGVYGYTF.

This clonotype was found a few times. V is TRBV7-2 and J is TRBJ2-1; D possibly uses TRBD1 or TRBD2 (5 bases each). The CDR3 contains 15 residues. Germline CDR1 SGHTA, CDR2 FQGNSA. Deletions cut 1 base from V and 0 bases from J, with 7 bases between. The CDR3 sequence: CASSLVGDSYNEQFF. The CDR3 bases are TGTGCCAGCAGCTTAGTGGGGGACTCCTACAATGAGCAGTTCTTC.

This clonotype has at least ten counts. In nucleotides, the CDR3 is TGCGCCAGCAGCCAAGAACGGACAGGGGAAGATACGCAGTATTTT. Protein product: CASSQERTGEDTQYF. The rearrangement joins TRBV4-3 to TRBJ2-3; 9 bases align to TRBD1. CDR1 is LGHNA and CDR2 is YSLEER in the germline V gene. After removal of 0 bases from V and 5 bases from J, the junction contained 3 bases not matched to a gene. There are 15 residues in the CDR3.

This clonotype was recorded at least ten times. The rearrangement links TRBV12-3 or TRBV12-4 to TRBJ1-2; 7 positions match TRBD1. The CDR3 has 17 residues. The junction had 22 bases not matched to a gene; V was cut back by 8 bases and J by 7 bases. CDR3: CASHLRDRHLYDGGYTF. The CDR3, as DNA: TGTGCCAGCCATCTCCGGGACAGACACCTATATGATGGTGGCTACACCTTC.

V usage is TRBV10-3 and J usage is TRBJ2-1, with D possibly being TRBD2 (5 bases). The tail of the sequence fits TRBJ2-7 better, so the J call may be wrong. The CDR3 covers 14 residues. CDR1 ENHRY and CDR2 SYGVKD come from the germline V gene. The CDR3 region is CAIMRQDSYNEQYF. The CDR3 coding sequence is TGTGCCATCATGAGGCAGGACTCCTACAATGAGCAGTACTTC.